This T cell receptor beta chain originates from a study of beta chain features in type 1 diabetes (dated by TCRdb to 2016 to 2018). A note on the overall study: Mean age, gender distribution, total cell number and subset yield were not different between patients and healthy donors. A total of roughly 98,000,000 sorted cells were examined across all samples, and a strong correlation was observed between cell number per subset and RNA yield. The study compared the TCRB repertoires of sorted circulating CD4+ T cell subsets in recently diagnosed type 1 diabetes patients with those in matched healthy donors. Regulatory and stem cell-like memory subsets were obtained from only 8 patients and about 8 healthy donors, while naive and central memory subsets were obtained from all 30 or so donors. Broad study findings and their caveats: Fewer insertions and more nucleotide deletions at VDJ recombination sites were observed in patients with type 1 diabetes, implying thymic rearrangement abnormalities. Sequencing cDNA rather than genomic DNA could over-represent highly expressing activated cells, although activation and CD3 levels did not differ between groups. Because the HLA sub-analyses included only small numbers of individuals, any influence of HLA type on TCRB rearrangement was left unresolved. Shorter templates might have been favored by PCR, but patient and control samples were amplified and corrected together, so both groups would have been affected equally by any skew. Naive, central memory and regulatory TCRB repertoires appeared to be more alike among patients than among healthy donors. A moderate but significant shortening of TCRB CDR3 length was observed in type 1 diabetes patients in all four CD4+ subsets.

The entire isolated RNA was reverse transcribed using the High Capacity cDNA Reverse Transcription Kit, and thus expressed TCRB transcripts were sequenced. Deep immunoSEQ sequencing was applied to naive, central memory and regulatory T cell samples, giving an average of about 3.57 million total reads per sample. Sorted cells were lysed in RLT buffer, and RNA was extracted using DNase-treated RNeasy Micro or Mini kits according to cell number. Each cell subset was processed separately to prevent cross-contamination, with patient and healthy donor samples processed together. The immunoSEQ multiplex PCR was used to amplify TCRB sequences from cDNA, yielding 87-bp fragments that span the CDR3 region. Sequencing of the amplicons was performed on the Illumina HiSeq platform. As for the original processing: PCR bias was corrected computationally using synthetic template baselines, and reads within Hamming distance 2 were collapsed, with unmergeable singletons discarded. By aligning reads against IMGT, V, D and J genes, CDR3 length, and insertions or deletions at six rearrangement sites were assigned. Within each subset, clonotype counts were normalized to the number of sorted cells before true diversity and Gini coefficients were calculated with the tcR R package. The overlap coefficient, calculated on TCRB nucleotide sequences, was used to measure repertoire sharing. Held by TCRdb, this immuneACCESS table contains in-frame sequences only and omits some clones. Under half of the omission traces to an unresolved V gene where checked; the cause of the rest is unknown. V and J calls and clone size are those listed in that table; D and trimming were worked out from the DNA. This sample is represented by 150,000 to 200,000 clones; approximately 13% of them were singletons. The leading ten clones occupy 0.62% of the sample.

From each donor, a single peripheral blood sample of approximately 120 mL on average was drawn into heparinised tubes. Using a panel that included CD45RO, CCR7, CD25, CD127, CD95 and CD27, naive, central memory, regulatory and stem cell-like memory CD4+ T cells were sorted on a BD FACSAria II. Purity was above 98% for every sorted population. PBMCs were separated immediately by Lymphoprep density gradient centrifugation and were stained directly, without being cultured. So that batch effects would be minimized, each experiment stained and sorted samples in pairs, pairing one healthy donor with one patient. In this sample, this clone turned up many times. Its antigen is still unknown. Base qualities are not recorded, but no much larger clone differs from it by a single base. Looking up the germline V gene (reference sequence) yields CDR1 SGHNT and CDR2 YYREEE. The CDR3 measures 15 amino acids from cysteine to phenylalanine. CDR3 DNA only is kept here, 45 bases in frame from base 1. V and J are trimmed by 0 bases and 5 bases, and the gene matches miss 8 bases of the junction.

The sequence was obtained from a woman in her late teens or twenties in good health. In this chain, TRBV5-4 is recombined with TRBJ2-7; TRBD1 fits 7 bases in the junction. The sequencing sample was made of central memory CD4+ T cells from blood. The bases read TGTGCCAGCAGCTTGGTTGGAGACAGGGACCACGAGCAGTACTTC. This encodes CASSLVGDRDHEQYF.